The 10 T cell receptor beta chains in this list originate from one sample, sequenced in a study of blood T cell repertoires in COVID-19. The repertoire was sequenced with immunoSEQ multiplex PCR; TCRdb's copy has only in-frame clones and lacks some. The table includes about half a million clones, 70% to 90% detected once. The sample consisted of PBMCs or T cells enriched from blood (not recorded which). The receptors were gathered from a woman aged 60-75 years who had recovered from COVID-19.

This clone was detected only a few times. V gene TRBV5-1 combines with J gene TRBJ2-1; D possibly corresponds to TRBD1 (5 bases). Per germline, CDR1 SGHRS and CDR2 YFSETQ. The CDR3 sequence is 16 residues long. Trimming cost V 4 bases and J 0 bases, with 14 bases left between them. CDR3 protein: CASSPDTYSSYNEQFF. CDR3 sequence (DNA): TGCGCCAGCAGCCCGGACACCTATAGCTCCTACAATGAGCAGTTCTTC.

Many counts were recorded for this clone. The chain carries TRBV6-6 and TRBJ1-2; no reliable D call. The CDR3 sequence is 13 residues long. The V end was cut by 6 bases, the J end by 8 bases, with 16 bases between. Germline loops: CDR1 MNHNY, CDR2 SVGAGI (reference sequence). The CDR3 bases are TGTGCCAGCAGACAACTGGGAGGAGGAGGCTACACCTTC. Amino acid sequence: CASRQLGGGGYTF.

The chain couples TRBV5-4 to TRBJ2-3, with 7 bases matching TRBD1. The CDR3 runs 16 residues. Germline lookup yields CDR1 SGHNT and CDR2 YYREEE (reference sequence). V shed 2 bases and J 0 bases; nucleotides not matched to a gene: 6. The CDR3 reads CASSLQGLLSTDTQYF. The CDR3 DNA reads TGTGCCAGCAGCTTACAGGGGTTGTTGAGCACAGATACGCAGTATTTT.

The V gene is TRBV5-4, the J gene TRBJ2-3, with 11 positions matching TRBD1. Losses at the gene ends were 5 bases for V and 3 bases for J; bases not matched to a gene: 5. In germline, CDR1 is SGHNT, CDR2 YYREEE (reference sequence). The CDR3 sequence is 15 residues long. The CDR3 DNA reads TGTGCCAGCAGATCCGGACAGGGGGCAACAGATACGCAGTATTTT. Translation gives CASRSGQGATDTQYF.

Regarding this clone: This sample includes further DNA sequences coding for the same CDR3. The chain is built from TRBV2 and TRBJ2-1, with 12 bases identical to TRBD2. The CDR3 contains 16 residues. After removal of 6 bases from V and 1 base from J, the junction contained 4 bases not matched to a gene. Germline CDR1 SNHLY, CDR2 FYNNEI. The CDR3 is CASRLAGGPSYNEQFF. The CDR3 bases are TGTGCCAGCAGGCTAGCGGGGGGGCCTTCCTACAATGAGCAGTTCTTC.

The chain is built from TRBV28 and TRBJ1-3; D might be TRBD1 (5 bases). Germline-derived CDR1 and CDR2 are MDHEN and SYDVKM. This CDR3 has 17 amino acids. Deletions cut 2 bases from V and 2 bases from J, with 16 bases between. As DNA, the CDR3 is TGTGCCAGCAGTTTACCAACCCCAGGGTCGCCTGGAAACACCATATATTTT. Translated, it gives CASSLPTPGSPGNTIYF.

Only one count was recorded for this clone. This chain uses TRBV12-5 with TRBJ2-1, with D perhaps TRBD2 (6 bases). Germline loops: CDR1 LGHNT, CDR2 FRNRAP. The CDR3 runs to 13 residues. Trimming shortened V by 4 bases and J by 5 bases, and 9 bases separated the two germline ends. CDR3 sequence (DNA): TGTGCTAGTGGTTCGGGACTCCACAATGAGCAGTTCTTC. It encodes CASGSGLHNEQFF.

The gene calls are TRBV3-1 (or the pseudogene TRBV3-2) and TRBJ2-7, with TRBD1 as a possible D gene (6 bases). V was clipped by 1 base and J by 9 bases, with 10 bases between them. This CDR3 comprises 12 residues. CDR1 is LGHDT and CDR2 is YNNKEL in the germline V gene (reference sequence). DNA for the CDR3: TGTGCCAGCAGCCAAGCAGGGGCAGGGCAGTACGTC. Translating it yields CASSQAGAGQYV.

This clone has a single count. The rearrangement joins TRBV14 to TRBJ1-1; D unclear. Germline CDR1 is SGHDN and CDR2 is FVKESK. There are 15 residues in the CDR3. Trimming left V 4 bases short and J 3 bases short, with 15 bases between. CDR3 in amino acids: CASSLRRLWDTEAFF. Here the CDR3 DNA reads TGTGCCAGCAGCCTTAGGAGGCTTTGGGACACTGAAGCTTTCTTT.

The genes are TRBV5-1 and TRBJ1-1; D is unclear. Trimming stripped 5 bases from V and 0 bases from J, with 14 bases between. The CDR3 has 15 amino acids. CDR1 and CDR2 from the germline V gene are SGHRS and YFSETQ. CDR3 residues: CASREGRGMNTEAFF. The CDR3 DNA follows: TGCGCCAGCAGAGAGGGAAGAGGGATGAACACTGAAGCTTTCTTT.